This T cell receptor (beta chain) originates from a study of metastatic and nonmetastatic thyroid tumors. The entire patient cohort was treatment-naive prior to thyroid surgery. TCRdb used MiXCR to call clones anew from the PCR reads. Of about 35,000 clones in the sample, 25% to 30% were seen once. CDR1 and CDR2 from the germline V gene are ENHRY and SYGVKD. This CDR3 comprises 15 residues. Trimming removed 6 bases from V and 8 bases from J, with 20 bases in between. This TCR was sampled from a female donor with papillary thyroid cancer or a benign thyroid nodule (not recorded which). Some clones in this sample may be carry-over from other donors' samples. Source material: blood. The chain joins TRBV10-3 to TRBJ2-1; D assignment may be TRBD1 or TRBD2 (6 bases each). The CDR3: CAIRQDKRGRYEQFF. CDR3 nucleotide sequence: TGTGCCATCAGGCAAGACAAACGGGGGCGCTATGAGCAGTTCTTC.